Described below is a single TCR beta chain sequence and its context. Original processing methods: Estimates of nucleated cell counts were drawn from the amplification of reference gene primers. Clones were sequenced by immunoSEQ multiplex PCR, and TCRdb holds only the in-frame ones, with some missing. The DNA gave D and trimming, while V, J and clone size come from that table. The sample contains about 220,000 clones, approximately 82% of which appear only once. The data were taken from a study of blood T cell repertoires in COVID-19. The wider study: The United States, Italy and Spain supplied acute and convalescent COVID-19 samples. PBMCs, B-cell-depleted T cells, or T cells were the source of the cDNA or gDNA that made up the material.

This CDR3 contains 14 residues. Trimming cost V 8 bases and J 6 bases, with 17 bases left between them. Per the germline V gene, CDR1 is MNHEY and CDR2 is SMNVEV (reference sequence). Self-reported history from a screening survey and questionnaire set each donor's cohort. Sequencing was performed on PBMCs or T cells enriched from blood (not recorded which). This chain joins TRBV27 and TRBJ2-1; no clear D. The receptor was isolated from a man aged 35-49 years who had recovered from COVID-19. In nucleotides, the CDR3 is TGTGCCAGCTATACCAGTCTACAGCCCAATGAGCAGTTCTTC. As protein: CASYTSLQPNEQFF.